These 18 T cell receptor beta chains originate from one sample sequenced in a study of blood T cell repertoires in COVID-19. Measured with immunoSEQ multiplex PCR; TCRdb has only the in-frame clones, and not every one. The table shows approximately 450,000 clones, with 87% occurring only once. The sequenced sample was PBMCs or T cells enriched from blood (not recorded which). These receptors were obtained from a young woman with acute COVID-19.

V and J are TRBV5-4 and TRBJ2-3; 9 bases line up with TRBD2. Germline V gives CDR1 SGHNT, CDR2 YYREEE (reference sequence). J gave up 4 bases and V 2 bases, and 11 bases lay outside the gene matches. The CDR3 contains 17 residues. The CDR3 nucleotides are TGTGCCAGCAGCTTTTACTTAGCGGGGGCAGGGGCAGATACGCAGTATTTT. Translating it yields CASSFYLAGAGADTQYF.

This chain connects TRBV19 to TRBJ1-1, with D possibly TRBD1 on 5 matching bases. Trimming left V 3 bases short and J 1 base short, with 15 bases between. The CDR3 consists of 16 residues. CDR1 and CDR2 (germline): LNHDA, SQIVND (reference sequence). The CDR3 bases are TGTGCCAGTAGTATGTCCACCAACAGGCAGAACACTGAAGCTTTCTTT. It translates to CASSMSTNRQNTEAFF.

A single count supports this clone. The chain joins TRBV28 to TRBJ2-7; the D is unclear. The CDR3 sequence is 16 residues long. Looked up from germline, CDR1 is MDHEN and CDR2 is SYDVKM. V was cut by 1 base and J by 4 bases, with 17 bases left in between. This CDR3 reads CASSLSPRVGTYEQYF. The CDR3 DNA is TGTGCCAGCAGTTTATCACCCCGGGTTGGAACTTACGAGCAGTACTTC.

This rearrangement joins TRBV6-1 to TRBJ2-3; TRBD2 agrees at 8 bases. The CDR3 sequence is 15 residues long. V lost 2 bases, J lost 8 bases, and 9 bases stayed unmatched. Germline V gene sequence: CDR1 MNHNS, CDR2 SASEGT. CDR3 loop: CASSERAGEGGTQYF. CDR3 DNA sequence: TGTGCCAGCAGTGAACGAGCGGGAGAGGGAGGTACGCAGTATTTT.

The table lists this clone with a count of one. CDR3 coding DNA: TGTGCCAGCAGCTCCCCTAGCGGGAGCCGCAATGAGCAGTTCTTC. Amino acids: CASSSPSGSRNEQFF. The J gene is TRBJ2-1, the V gene TRBV5-4; 10 bases map to TRBD2. The CDR3 runs to 15 residues. The V gene end was trimmed by 3 bases and the J gene end by 6 bases; junction bases not matched to a gene: 6. The germline V gene encodes CDR1 SGHNT and CDR2 YYREEE (reference sequence).

The chain recombines TRBV20-1 with TRBJ2-5; no clear D gene. With 5 bases removed from V and 5 bases from J, the gap between germline ends came to 9 bases. CDR1 and CDR2 (germline): DFQATT, SNEGSKA (reference sequence). The CDR3 consists of 11 residues. CDR3 sequence reads: CSAGSGETQYF. The DNA of the CDR3 is TGCAGTGCTGGCTCCGGGGAGACCCAGTACTTC.

The chain uses TRBV15 and TRBJ1-1, with D tentatively TRBD1 (5 bases). This CDR3 comprises 17 residues. The V gene's germline CDR1 is LNHNV and CDR2 YYDKDF (reference sequence). Trimming took 2 bases from V and 0 from J, leaving 16 bases between them. The DNA of the CDR3 is TGTGCCACCAGCAGATTGGGGTGGGGCAGAATGAACACTGAAGCTTTCTTT. It codes for CATSRLGWGRMNTEAFF.

The chain recombines TRBV11-2 with TRBJ1-6; D gene ambiguous. The CDR3 has 14 residues. The ends were cut back, 3 bases at V and 14 bases at J, with 17 bases in the middle. From germline, CDR1 is SGHAT and CDR2 FQNNGV. DNA for the CDR3: TGTGCCAGCAGCTTGCTGCAGGCTCCCCTGGCCCTCCACTTT. Protein product: CASSLLQAPLALHF. The full variable domain, its missing parts supplied by reference TRBV11-2 and TRBJ1-6, is EAGVAQSPRYKIIEKRQSVAFWCNPISGHATLYWYQQILGQGPKLLIQFQNNGVVDDSQLPKDRFSAERLKGVDSTLKIQPAKLEDSAVYLCASSLLQAPLALHFGNGTRLTVT.

The chain is built from TRBV27 and TRBJ1-2, with a weak D call TRBD1 (6 bases). From germline, CDR1 is MNHEY and CDR2 SMNVEV (reference sequence). V dropped 5 bases and J dropped 6 bases, with 13 bases sitting between them. This CDR3 is built from 13 residues. CDR3 DNA sequence: TGTGCCAGCAGTCTTTCACACAGGGATGGCTACACCTTC. Its translation: CASSLSHRDGYTF.

This chain uses TRBV6-6 with TRBJ2-2; 9 nucleotides match TRBD1. V shed 6 bases, J shed 4 bases, and the junction held 9 bases outside the gene matches. The CDR3 extends over 16 amino acids. Germline-derived CDR1 and CDR2 are MNHNY and SVGAGI (reference sequence). CDR3 sequence: CASSPSNRGLTGELFF. CDR3 coding DNA: TGTGCCAGCAGCCCTAGCAACAGGGGGCTCACCGGGGAGCTGTTTTTT.

The chain couples TRBV28 to TRBJ2-1, with a tentative D call TRBD2 (5 bases). The V end lost 5 bases, the J end lost 3 bases, and 14 bases lay between the germline ends. The germline gives CDR1 MDHEN, CDR2 SYDVKM. The CDR3 is 15 amino acids. The CDR3 loop is CASSPPGFHYNEQFF. In DNA, the CDR3 is TGTGCCAGCAGTCCACCGGGATTCCACTACAATGAGCAGTTCTTC. The variable domain in full, with the rest retrieved from reference TRBV28 and TRBJ2-1, is DVKVTQSSRYLVKRTGEKVFLECVQDMDHENMFWYRQDPGLGLRLIYFSYDVKMKEKGDIPEGYSVSREKKERFSLILESASTNQTSMYLCASSPPGFHYNEQFFGPGTRLTVL.

This chain links TRBV6-6 with TRBJ1-6; D is unclear. From germline, CDR1 is MNHNY and CDR2 SVGAGI (reference sequence). Between the trimmed V and J ends, which lost 5 bases and 6 bases, there was a span of 17 bases. The length of the CDR3 is 16 residues. This CDR3 reads CASSRRPGWGNSPLHF. CDR3 nucleotides: TGTGCCAGCAGTCGAAGGCCGGGATGGGGTAATTCACCCCTCCACTTT.

V gene TRBV2 combines with J gene TRBJ1-6; D not certain. The CDR3 length is 15 residues. V was shortened by 5 bases and J by 6 bases, with 14 bases between the two germline ends. Looked up from germline, CDR1 is SNHLY and CDR2 is FYNNEI. CDR3 residues: CASSSSKMGNSPLHF. CDR3 nucleotide sequence: TGTGCCAGCAGTTCTAGCAAAATGGGTAATTCACCCCTCCACTTT.

The chain combines TRBV7-2 with TRBJ2-7; D is perhaps TRBD1 (6 bases). V shed 5 bases and J shed 1 base, with 12 bases lying between them. The CDR3 has 14 amino acids. CDR1 is SGHTA and CDR2 is FQGNSA in the germline V gene. CDR3 region: CASSVGQRSYEQYF. In DNA form, the CDR3 reads TGTGCCAGCAGCGTAGGACAGCGTTCCTACGAGCAGTACTTC.

The gene calls are TRBV7-2 and TRBJ2-1; the match to TRBD2 covers 11 bases. V shed 3 bases, J shed 4 bases, and the junction held 2 bases outside the gene matches. The length of the CDR3 is 15 residues. Germline CDR1 reads SGHTA; CDR2 reads FQGNSA. The chain's CDR3 is CASSLGLAVYNEQFF. The CDR3 coding sequence is TGTGCCAGCAGCTTGGGACTAGCGGTTTACAATGAGCAGTTCTTC. Full variable domain (outside the CDR3, taken from reference TRBV7-2 and TRBJ2-1): GAGVSQSPSNKVTEKGKDVELRCDPISGHTALYWYRQSLGQGLEFLIYFQGNSAPDKSGLPSDRFSAERTGGSVSTLTIQRTQQEDSAVYLCASSLGLAVYNEQFFGPGTRLTVL.

The chain joins TRBV7-9 to TRBJ2-1; a possible D gene is TRBD1 (6 bases). Trimming shortened V by 5 bases and J by 8 bases, and 19 bases separated the two germline ends. Germline V CDR1 and CDR2: SEHNR, FQNEAQ (reference sequence). The CDR3 runs 15 residues. The CDR3 is CASSRPGQGWHEQFF. As DNA, the CDR3 is TGTGCCAGCAGCCGCCCGGGGCAGGGGTGGCATGAGCAGTTCTTC. Combining the CDR3 with reference TRBV7-9 and TRBJ2-1 gives the whole variable domain DTGVSQNPRHKITKRGQNVTFRCDPISEHNRLYWYRQTLGQGPEFLTYFQNEAQLEKSRLLSDRFSAERPKGSFSTLEIQRTEQGDSAMYLCASSRPGQGWHEQFFGPGTRLTVL.

The rearrangement uses TRBV12-3 or TRBV12-4 and TRBJ2-7, with 9 bases fitting TRBD1. The CDR3 extends over 13 amino acids. The junction had 5 bases not matched to a gene; V was cut back by 5 bases and J by 6 bases. Written as DNA, the CDR3 is TGTGCCAGCAGTGCCCGGACAGGGGCCGAGCAGTACTTC. Translation gives CASSARTGAEQYF.

The chain links TRBV18 to TRBJ1-3, with a weak D call TRBD1 (5 bases). This CDR3 comprises 17 residues. Trimming cost V 1 base and J 1 base, with 14 bases left between them. Germline loops: CDR1 KGHSH, CDR2 LQKENI. The CDR3 sequence: CASSPLEGPQSGNTIYF. For the CDR3, the DNA is TGTGCCAGCTCACCACTGGAGGGGCCTCAATCTGGAAACACCATATATTTT. The full variable domain, with the rest looked up from reference TRBV18 and TRBJ1-3, is NAGVMQNPRHLVRRRGQEARLRCSPMKGHSHVYWYRQLPEEGLKFMVYLQKENIIDESGMPKERFSAEFPKEGPSILRIQQVVRGDSAAYFCASSPLEGPQSGNTIYFGEGSWLTVV.